This T cell receptor (beta chain) emerged from a study of T-cell reconstitution after alpha-beta-depleted transplantation in children. With respect to this clonotype: The antigen is undetermined.

Study-level results: Counts and diversity of T cells one year after transplant came mostly from newly produced T cells. There were some patients whose high TCRbeta diversity at day 60 came from surviving recipient T cells and thymic progenitors. By about two months after transplant, alpha-beta T cells reportedly arose from several hundred graft clones that had expanded.

Deletions cut 1 base from V and 7 bases from J, with 15 bases between. Germline loops: CDR1 DFQATT, CDR2 SNEGSKA (reference sequence). The CDR3 has 14 amino acids. Using unique molecular identifiers, the investigators prepared the TCRbeta library. TCRdb itself ran the PCR reads through MiXCR, one entry per CDR3 protein. The sample includes under 750,000 distinct CDR3 sequences, 23% of them seen just once. The clonotype originates from a boy in the first two years of life who had a stem cell transplant for acute myeloid leukemia, so the T cells may come from the graft donor. This chain links TRBV20-1 with TRBJ2-3; a weak D match, TRBD2 (7 bases). The specimen comprised PBMCs, mostly from graft donor cells, sampled 360 days after TCRalphabeta/CD19-depleted stem cell transplant. The DNA of the CDR3 is TGCAGTGCTAGAGGAGGGGGGGGCCAGAATACGCAGTATTTT. It yields the protein CSARGGGGQNTQYF.